The 10 T cell receptor beta chains reported below all come from one sample, sequenced in a study of cytomegalovirus exposure and HLA in healthy donors. Profiled with immunoSEQ multiplex PCR; TCRdb holds only in-frame clones, not every one. The data hold 150,000 to 200,000 clones, with roughly 80% observed a single time. Sequences were obtained from PBMCs. These receptors were taken from a man in his late teens or twenties in good health and CMV-seropositive.

V and J are TRBV6-5 and TRBJ2-1; 10 bases match TRBD2. The CDR3 extends over 14 amino acids. J gave up 6 bases and V 8 bases, and 7 bases lay outside the gene matches. The germline V gene has CDR1 MNHEY and CDR2 SVGAGI. CDR3 sequence reads: CASQRASGSNEQFF. Written as DNA, the CDR3 is TGTGCCAGCCAACGGGCTAGCGGGAGCAATGAGCAGTTCTTC.

The chain links TRBV7-7 to TRBJ2-1; TRBD1 matches 9 bases. The CDR3 covers 14 residues. J lost 6 bases, V lost 6 bases, and 6 bases had no gene match. The germline gives CDR1 SSHAT, CDR2 FNYEAQ (reference sequence). CDR3 DNA: TGTGCCAGCAGTAAAGGGACAGGGAGCAATGAGCAGTTCTTC. Its translation: CASSKGTGSNEQFF.

The chain recombines TRBV28 with TRBJ2-5, with 9 bases that match TRBD1. V was pared by 3 bases and J by 3 bases, with 5 bases of the junction left unmatched. Germline V CDR1 and CDR2: MDHEN, SYDVKM. The CDR3 has 15 amino acids. The CDR3 DNA reads TGTGCCAGCAGTTTTGGGACAGGGACTAAAGAGACCCAGTACTTC. This encodes CASSFGTGTKETQYF.

As for this clone: In the same sample, other DNA sequences code for this CDR3. The rearrangement links TRBV5-1 to TRBJ1-1, with 11 bases identical to TRBD1. This CDR3 contains 14 residues. Per germline, CDR1 SGHRS and CDR2 YFSETQ. The junction had 4 bases not matched to a gene; V was cut back by 4 bases and J by 5 bases. Here the CDR3 reads CASSTGQGGTEAFF. DNA for the CDR3: TGCGCCAGCAGCACGGGACAGGGGGGGACTGAAGCTTTCTTT. Based on the CDR3 plus reference TRBV5-1 and TRBJ1-1, the full variable domain is KAGVTQTPRYLIKTRGQQVTLSCSPISGHRSVSWYQQTPGQGLQFLFEYFSETQRNKGNFPGRFSGRQFSNSRSEMNVSTLELGDSALYLCASSTGQGGTEAFFGQGTRLTVV.

The rearrangement uses TRBV7-8 and TRBJ1-2; D gene unclear. The CDR3 is 15 residues long. V was clipped by 0 bases and J by 1 base, with 9 bases between them. The germline V gene encodes CDR1 SGHVS and CDR2 FQNEAQ. DNA for the CDR3: TGTGCCAGCAGCTTAGCACAGAAACTTAACTATGGCTACACCTTC. It translates to CASSLAQKLNYGYTF.

This clone was detected only a few times. The rearrangement joins TRBV30 to TRBJ1-1, with D possibly being TRBD1 (6 bases). Trimming removed 6 bases at V and 4 bases at J, with 21 bases between. The germline gives CDR1 GTSNPN, CDR2 SVGIG (reference sequence). The length of the CDR3 is 15 residues. CDR3 coding DNA: TGTGCCTGCTACTCCTGGGGGCAGGGAATCACTGAAGCTTTCTTT. It codes for CACYSWGQGITEAFF. The entire variable domain, with the rest obtained from reference TRBV30 and TRBJ1-1, is as follows: SQTIHQWPATLVQPVGSPLSLECTVEGTSNPNLYWYRQAAGRGLQLLFYSVGIGQISSEVPQNLSASRPQDRQFILSSKKLLLSDSGFYLCACYSWGQGITEAFFGQGTRLTVV.

Note on this clone: Other DNA variants within this sample encode the same CDR3. The chain carries TRBV19 and TRBJ2-7, with a tentative D call TRBD2 (6 bases). V lost 3 bases to trimming and J lost 0 bases, with 9 bases between them. The CDR3 extends over 14 amino acids. The germline gives CDR1 LNHDA, CDR2 SQIVND (reference sequence). This CDR3 reads CASSIRGSSYEQYF. For the CDR3, the DNA is TGTGCCAGTAGTATCCGGGGGAGCTCCTACGAGCAGTACTTC.

CDR3 protein: CASSSQDRGTYEQYF. The DNA for the CDR3 is TGTGCCAGCAGCTCTCAGGACAGGGGAACCTACGAGCAGTACTTC. The chain has TRBV11-2 and TRBJ2-7, with 9 bases identical to TRBD1. The length of the CDR3 is 15 residues. After removal of 4 bases from V and 2 bases from J, the junction contained 6 bases not matched to a gene. Germline V gene lookup returns CDR1 SGHAT and CDR2 FQNNGV.

The V call is TRBV25-1, the J call TRBJ2-5, with 9 nucleotides matching TRBD1. The CDR3 is 13 amino acids. Germline assignment: CDR1 MGHDK and CDR2 SYGVNS. The V and J ends lost 6 bases and 4 bases, in that order; junction bases with no gene match: 3. The CDR3 bases are TGTGCCAGCAGACAGGGGGCTGGAGAGACCCAGTACTTC. This encodes CASRQGAGETQYF.

The gene calls are TRBV7-9 and TRBJ1-1; D is perhaps TRBD1 (5 bases). Germline CDR1 and CDR2: SEHNR and FQNEAQ (reference sequence). The CDR3 length is 12 residues. The germline V and J ends were trimmed by 4 bases and 6 bases, with 9 bases remaining between them. CDR3 sequence (DNA): TGTGCCAGCAGCTCAGGGTACGCTGAAGCTTTCTTT. Protein product: CASSSGYAEAFF.